A selection of T cell receptor beta chains follows, all from one sample in a study of cytomegalovirus exposure and HLA in healthy donors. Produced via immunoSEQ multiplex PCR; TCRdb's table is partial and in-frame only. The table includes 120,000 to 150,000 clones, less than 65% detected once. Sequenced: PBMCs. The receptors were sampled from a woman in her 30s in good health and CMV-seropositive. The CDR3 runs from the conserved cysteine through the conserved F or W. D genes are given only for firm matches. A clone size is listed for some rows: how often the clone was seen (once, few, many), or a class if it is expanded.

- TRBJ2-7 16 TRBD1 TRBV10-2 CASREPGQGSAYEQYF TGCGCCAGCAGAGAGCCGGGACAGGGGTCCGCCTACGAGCAGTACTTC
- TRBJ2-2 15 TRBD2 TRBV28 CASSLSSGVKGELFF TGTGCCAGCAGTTTGTCCAGCGGGGTTAAGGGGGAGCTGTTTTTT
- TRBJ1-6 17 TRBD1 TRBV28 CASSPMGVGQGVTPLHF TGTGCCAGCAGTCCGATGGGCGTAGGACAGGGGGTTACACCCCTCCACTTT
- TRBJ2-7 15 - TRBV2 CASSKHSIPTYEQYF TGTGCCAGCAGTAAACACAGCATCCCGACCTACGAGCAGTACTTC
- TRBJ2-7 13 - TRBV11-2 CASSVGRDYEQYF TGTGCCAGCAGCGTGGGCAGGGACTACGAGCAGTACTTC
few TRBJ2-7 12 - TRBV21-1 CASSKHCYEQYF TGTGCCAGCAGCAAACACTGTTACGAGCAGTACTTC
few TRBJ2-7 15 TRBD2 TRBV7-9 CASSLASGRSYEQYF TGTGCCAGCAGCTTAGCTAGCGGGAGATCGTACGAGCAGTACTTC
- TRBJ1-5 18 - TRBV5-6 CASSSGQRELYSNQPQHF TGTGCCAGCAGCTCCGGACAGAGGGAACTTTATAGCAATCAGCCCCAGCATTTT
- TRBJ2-3 14 - TRBV4-1 CASSQDWRSDTQYF TGCGCCAGCAGCCAAGACTGGCGGTCGGATACGCAGTATTTT
- TRBJ2-7 17 TRBD2 TRBV4-2 CASSRGSAGGKLYEQYF TGTGCCAGCAGCCGCGGTTCGGCGGGAGGAAAGCTCTACGAGCAGTACTTC
- TRBJ1-2 14 - TRBV2 CASSDRGRIYGYTF TGTGCCAGCAGTGACAGGGGACGTATCTATGGCTACACCTTC
- TRBJ1-1 13 TRBD1 TRBV19 CASSKQGRTEAFF TGTGCCAGTAGCAAACAGGGGAGAACTGAAGCTTTCTTT
- TRBJ2-7 12 - TRBV30 CAWGYSSYEQYF TGTGCCTGGGGTTACAGTTCCTACGAGCAGTACTTC
- TRBJ2-1 15 TRBD2 TRBV6-5 CASSWLAGGLNEQFF TGTGCCAGCAGCTGGCTAGCGGGGGGGCTCAATGAGCAGTTCTTC
few TRBJ1-2 13 - TRBV7-9 CASNLIINYGYTF TGTGCCAGCAACTTAATTATTAACTATGGCTACACCTTC
- TRBJ1-2 16 - TRBV19 CASSIDRTRLSYGYTF TGTGCCAGTAGTATCGACAGGACGCGGCTTAGCTATGGCTACACCTTC
few TRBJ2-1 16 TRBD1 TRBV5-1 CASSLFGTGGYNEQFF TGCGCCAGCAGCTTATTCGGGACAGGGGGTTACAATGAGCAGTTCTTC
- TRBJ1-2 16 TRBD1 TRBV5-4 CASSPGPGQGLYGYTF TGTGCCAGCAGCCCGGGCCCGGGACAGGGTCTATATGGCTACACCTTC
- TRBJ1-2 15 - TRBV7-2 CASSSENRKNYGYTF TGTGCCAGCAGCTCCGAGAACAGGAAAAACTATGGCTACACCTTC
- TRBJ2-1 14 TRBD2 TRBV13 CASSTREGNNEQFF TGTGCCAGCAGCACCCGGGAGGGGAACAATGAGCAGTTCTTC
- TRBJ1-1 13 - TRBV7-3 CASSFQENTEAFF TGTGCCAGCAGCTTTCAGGAGAACACTGAAGCTTTCTTT
few TRBJ1-3 13 - TRBV27 CASTSRGIDTIYF TGTGCCAGCACTTCCCGGGGTATAGACACCATATATTTT
- TRBJ1-1 17 TRBD1 TRBV5-8 CASSRLLRGRENTEAFF TGTGCCAGCAGCCGACTACTCAGGGGGCGGGAGAACACTGAAGCTTTCTTT
- TRBJ1-2 15 - TRBV2 CASSETGYRDYGYTF TGTGCCAGCAGTGAGACGGGGTACAGGGACTATGGCTACACCTTC
- TRBJ2-1 16 - TRBV19 CASRPNGAGASKEQFF TGTGCCAGTAGACCTAACGGTGCGGGGGCCAGTAAGGAGCAGTTCTTC
few TRBJ2-7 14 TRBD1 TRBV5-6 CASSVRQGSYEQYF TGTGCCAGCAGCGTAAGACAGGGGTCCTACGAGCAGTACTTC
- TRBJ2-7 15 - TRBV19 CASSIGGTVPYEQYF TGTGCCAGTAGTATAGGCGGGACAGTGCCCTACGAGCAGTACTTC
- TRBJ2-7 14 TRBD1 TRBV19 CASSIQGQGWQQYF TGTGCCAGTAGTATCCAAGGACAGGGTTGGCAGCAGTACTTC
once TRBJ2-7 21 TRBD1 TRBV4-1 CASSQFGSRISKQGAQYEQYF TGCGCCAGCAGCCAATTTGGGTCCCGTATCTCGAAACAGGGGGCTCAGTACGAGCAGTACTTC
- TRBJ2-3 17 - TRBV12-5 CASGLPTGGGGTDTQYF TGTGCTAGTGGTTTGCCAACAGGAGGGGGGGGTACAGATACGCAGTATTTT
few TRBJ2-7 15 - TRBV7-6 CASSLDTGYTYEQYF TGTGCCAGCAGCTTAGATACGGGATACACCTACGAGCAGTACTTC
- TRBJ2-7 13 - TRBV4-2 CASSQDFFYEQYF TGTGCCAGCAGCCAAGATTTCTTTTACGAGCAGTACTTC
- TRBJ1-3 13 - TRBV9 CASSGGGGNTIYF TGTGCCAGCAGCGGGGGGGGCGGAAACACCATATATTTT
- TRBJ1-2 18 - TRBV4-1 CASSLIREGAWGGYGYTF TGCGCCAGCAGCCTTATACGCGAAGGGGCGTGGGGCGGCTATGGCTACACCTTC
- TRBJ1-1 14 - TRBV5-6 CASSFGGVGTEAFF TGTGCCAGCAGCTTTGGGGGGGTGGGCACTGAAGCTTTCTTT
few TRBJ2-1 12 - TRBV27 CASSVQGDEQFF TGTGCCAGCAGTGTACAGGGAGATGAGCAGTTCTTC
- TRBJ1-2 18 - TRBV7-2 CASSLRTPSTRVNYGYTF TGTGCCAGCAGCTTACGAACTCCCTCAACCAGGGTAAACTATGGCTACACCTTC